Listed here is a single T cell receptor beta chain. Its antigen has not been determined. No base-level quality is on record; no much larger clone is a single base apart. This record belongs to a study of Ad26.COV2.S vaccination and SARS-CoV-2 variants (dated by TCRdb to the early 2020s). For the study in its entirety: Donors in the vaccine arm were drawn from COV1001, a multicentre, randomized, double-blind, placebo-controlled phase I-IIa trial testing Ad26.COV2.S in healthy adults. Ad26.COV2.S was given intramuscularly at 5x10^10 or 1x10^11 viral particles, as a single shot or as two shots 56 days apart. The specificity and breadth of SARS-CoV-2-reactive T cell receptors after Ad26.COV2.S vaccination were assessed by TCRbeta repertoire sequencing. The TCR-sequenced set comprised about 30 samples: some 19 Ad26.COV2.S vaccine recipients, 5 placebo recipients and 8 SARS-CoV-2 convalescent individuals. Participants in the trial were split at random into five groups of five each, receiving low-dose or high-dose Ad26.COV2.S once or twice, or else placebo on both occasions. Investigators remained blinded to trial group allocation during experiments and outcome assessment. Overall results and qualifications from the work: Substantial breadth of spike-specific CD8+ and CD4+ T cell responses was reported after vaccination. Comparing responses between vaccine doses or regimens was not something the study was powered to do. It was noted by the authors that total T cell responses may have been underestimated by the TCR breadth and depth analyses. Compared with placebo recipients, Ad26.COV2.S recipients showed higher spike-specific TCR breadth (P = 0.0014). Non-spike TCR breadth was comparable between vaccine and placebo recipients, consistent with the vaccine containing only spike.

Per the publication, the treatment or condition label means: roughly 20 received Ad26.COV2.S at low or high dose, single or two shots; roughly five received placebo; per-sample allocation not given. Repertoires of vaccine and placebo recipients were sequenced from samples collected on day 63 after the first injection. In Cohort 1b, 20 to 25 adults aged 18-55 years were enrolled at a single site in Boston, USA, between 29 July and 7 August 2020. Ad26.COV2.S consisted of a replication-incompetent adenovirus type 26 vector by which a prefusion-stabilized SARS-CoV-2 spike protein from the original Wuhan strain was expressed. The immunoSEQ Assay was used to sequence TCRbeta CDR3 regions. After extraction, genomic DNA underwent amplification by bias-controlled multiplex PCR, followed by high-throughput sequencing. Per the source publication's procedure: To quantify the absolute abundance of each unique TCRbeta CDR3 region, sequences were collapsed and filtered. T cell fraction was estimated by normalization of TCRbeta template counts to usable DNA, with usable DNA being measured through amplification of reference genes present in all nucleated cells. Repertoire TCRs were annotated as SARS-CoV-2-specific by exact matching of V gene, CDR3 amino acid sequence and J gene to a known reactive TCR set. The reference SARS-CoV-2 TCR set came from MIRA and was filtered for enrichment in COVID-19-positive ImmuneCODE repertoires, removing public or cross-reactive TCRs. Drawing on the MIRA antigens, annotated TCRs were analysed further at the level of specific ORF or position within ORF. Breadth was defined as the number of annotated unique rearrangements divided by the total number of unique productive rearrangements, and depth was defined as the summed frequency of the annotated unique rearrangements. TCR breadth was compared between groups using two-sided Wilcoxon rank-sum tests. The immuneACCESS repertoire file appears here via TCRdb, limited to in-frame rearrangements. These files lack a portion of the clones; in checked studies, under half of the deficit traces to unresolved V genes, and the cause of the others is not known. Clone size and V and J calls were adopted from that table, with D and trimming inferred from the DNA. In all, the sample holds hundreds of thousands of clones, and 65% to 90% of those were seen once. Together, the top ten hold roughly 10% of the sample.

Reading from cysteine to phenylalanine, the CDR3 counts 14 amino acids. Only the CDR3 part of the read is kept: 42 bases, read in frame from the first base. CDR1 and CDR2 (SGHAT, FQNNGV) derive from the germline V gene. Trimming removed 3 bases from V and 2 bases from J, leaving 9 bases between the germline ends. This TCR was sampled from a person between 18 and 65 years old who received the Ad26.COV2.S COVID-19 vaccine or a placebo. The chain uses TRBV11-2 and TRBJ2-3, with no reliable assignment of the D segment. The input for sequencing was peripheral blood, taken in a trial of Ad26.COV2.S vaccine versus placebo. The base sequence is TGTGCCAGCAGCTTTGCAGTCGACACAGATACGCAGTATTTT. Its product reads: CASSFAVDTDTQYF.